The rows below give T cell receptor beta chains drawn from one sample of a study of blood T cell repertoires in COVID-19. The method was immunoSEQ multiplex PCR; TCRdb's version includes in-frame clones alone and lacks a portion of them. In the table there are 250,000 to 350,000 clones, roughly 88% of which are singletons. Sequences were obtained from PBMCs or T cells enriched from blood (not recorded which). All receptors come from a woman aged 30 to 39 who had recovered from COVID-19. The CDR3 runs from the conserved cysteine through the conserved F or W. D genes are given only for firm matches. Rows give clone size only sometimes, using once, few, many, or a class for an expanded clone.

-	TRBV29-1	once	TRBJ1-1	TGCAGCGTTGCGGGAGTTAGTTTGGGCACTGAAGCTTTCTTT	CSVAGVSLGTEAFF
TRBD1	TRBV5-8	-	TRBJ1-5	TGTGCCAGCAGCCCCCTCAGGGGGCGCCAGGGCAATCAGCCCCAGCATTTT	CASSPLRGRQGNQPQHF
-	TRBV5-6	-	TRBJ2-1	TGTGCCAGCAGTTCATTACGTCCGGGAAGCTCCTACAATGAGCAGTTCTTC	CASSSLRPGSSYNEQFF
-	TRBV30	-	TRBJ1-2	TGTGCCTGGAGCCCATTTCAGGCCTATGGCTACACCTTC	CAWSPFQAYGYTF
TRBD2	TRBV4-3	-	TRBJ2-3	TGCGCCAGCAGCCACCTCCTTTCTAGCGGACCAATCACAGATACGCAGTATTTT	CASSHLLSSGPITDTQYF
-	TRBV28	-	TRBJ2-7	TGTGCCAGCAGTCTCGGGGTTCCGGTAGACGAGCAGTACTTC	CASSLGVPVDEQYF
TRBD1	TRBV19	-	TRBJ1-2	TGTGCCAGTAGTCCCGCCAGACAGGGAAACTATGGCTACACCTTC	CASSPARQGNYGYTF
-	TRBV3-1/TRBV3-2	few	TRBJ1-2	TGTGCCAGCAGCCATGGGGGCGCAGGCTACACCTTC	CASSHGGAGYTF
-	TRBV28	-	TRBJ1-5	TGTGCCAGCAGTTTCGTATTCAATCAGCCCCAGCATTTT	CASSFVFNQPQHF
-	TRBV7-9	-	TRBJ2-2	TGTGCCAGCCACTTAGGAAGGGGCCAGAACACCGGGGAGCTGTTTTTT	CASHLGRGQNTGELFF
-	TRBV27	-	TRBJ2-1	TGTGCCAGCAGTTTTGAGGGGGCGGAGGGCGGCAATGAGCAGTTCTTC	CASSFEGAEGGNEQFF
TRBD2	TRBV9	once	TRBJ2-1	TGTGCCAGCAGCGATGTAGCGGGGGGTAAGAATGAGCAGTTCTTC	CASSDVAGGKNEQFF
TRBD2	TRBV10-2	once	TRBJ2-1	TGCGCCAGCAGGGTCATGGCGGGGGAAGCAAAAACAAACAATGAGCAGTTCTTC	CASRVMAGEAKTNNEQFF
-	TRBV6-2/TRBV6-3	-	TRBJ2-7	TGTGCCAGCAACCCAATTACAGGGCCCTACTTCGAGCAGTACTTC	CASNPITGPYFEQYF
TRBD2	TRBV28	-	TRBJ2-7	TGTGCCACCCGTTGGGAGGGCCTTGGGGAGCAGTACTTC	CATRWEGLGEQYF
-	TRBV28	-	TRBJ2-7	TGTGCCAGCACCATCGGCTACGAGCAGTACTTC	CASTIGYEQYF
-	TRBV9	-	TRBJ2-1	TGTGCCAGCAGCCCCCCTGGGGGGATTCGGCGAAATGAGCAGTTCTTC	CASSPPGGIRRNEQFF
TRBD1	TRBV5-8	-	TRBJ2-1	TGTGCCAGCAGCTTGGAGGCACAGGGGCTCTACAATGAGCAGTTCTTC	CASSLEAQGLYNEQFF
TRBD2	TRBV11-3	-	TRBJ2-5	TGTGCCAGCAGCCCACAGGGACTAGCGGGGTCGCGAGAGACCCAGTACTTC	CASSPQGLAGSRETQYF
TRBD1	TRBV4-3	-	TRBJ2-7	TGCGCCAGCAGCCGCAACCCGGGACAGGGAGGCCACGAGCAGTACTTC	CASSRNPGQGGHEQYF
-	TRBV30	-	TRBJ2-7	TGTGCCTGGAGGGTCGGAAGCGACTCTCCTAGCTACGAGCAGTACTTC	CAWRVGSDSPSYEQYF
-	TRBV20-1	-	TRBJ1-2	TGCAGTGCTAGTCCCCCAACACAGGGAGTGGGCGGCTACACCTTC	CSASPPTQGVGGYTF
-	TRBV28	few	TRBJ1-2	TGTTTTCACACGGGGGGGCGTGGTAACTATGGCTACACCTTC	CFHTGGRGNYGYTF
-	TRBV28	-	TRBJ2-7	TGTGCCAGCAGGACTCACCAAACTTTGGACTTC	CASRTHQTLDF
-	TRBV6-5	-	TRBJ2-7	TGTGCCAGCAGTCCACGAAACTGGTACGAGCAGTACTTC	CASSPRNWYEQYF
TRBD1	TRBV14	-	TRBJ2-4	TGTGCCAGCAGCCGACAGGGTCGGACCAAAAACATTCAGTACTTC	CASSRQGRTKNIQYF
-	TRBV6-2/TRBV6-3	-	TRBJ1-5	TGTGCCAGCAGTAGCCTTGTGGGCCAGCCCCAGCATTTT	CASSSLVGQPQHF
TRBD2	TRBV5-1	-	TRBJ2-1	TGCGCCAGCAGCTTGGAACAGAGACTAGCGGGAGGAGCCTACAATGAGCAGTTCTTC	CASSLEQRLAGGAYNEQFF
-	TRBV13	-	TRBJ1-2	TGTGCCAGCAGCGCTCAGGGTAGGGGGGGCTACACCTTC	CASSAQGRGGYTF
-	TRBV19	-	TRBJ1-1	TGTGCCAGTTCCGAGATGGGGGGCACTGAAGCTTTCTTT	CASSEMGGTEAFF
-	TRBV7-6	-	TRBJ1-6	TGTGCCAGCAGCGGAAGAGGGAATTCACCCCTCCACTTT	CASSGRGNSPLHF
-	TRBV5-1	-	TRBJ2-1	TGCGCCAGCAGCTTGATGGGTAGCGGCCATTACAATGAGCAGTTCTTC	CASSLMGSGHYNEQFF
TRBD2	TRBV12-5	-	TRBJ2-4	TGTGCTAGTGCCGCTAGCGGGAGTGACATTCAGTACTTC	CASAASGSDIQYF
-	TRBV7-2	-	TRBJ2-7	TGTGCCAGCAGCTTAGGAGGGATCCTTTGGGACGAGCAGTACTTC	CASSLGGILWDEQYF
TRBD1	TRBV6-6	-	TRBJ1-2	TGTGCCAGCAGAGAACCGGGACAGGGGGCGCGGGGCTACACCTTC	CASREPGQGARGYTF
TRBD1	TRBV5-1	-	TRBJ2-3	TGCGCCAGCAGCTTGATGGACAGGGGTATGACAGATACGCAGTATTTT	CASSLMDRGMTDTQYF
-	TRBV7-9	-	TRBJ1-1	TGTGCCAGCAGCTTAAGGGGCCAGCCGAACACTGAAGCTTTCTTT	CASSLRGQPNTEAFF
-	TRBV5-1	-	TRBJ2-2	TGCGCCAGCAGCTTGGTGGGCAGGGCAGGAAACGCGAACACCGGGGAGCTGTTTTTT	CASSLVGRAGNANTGELFF
-	TRBV5-1	-	TRBJ2-5	TGCGCCAGCAGCTTGGGGGCAGCTCAAGAGACCCAGTACTTC	CASSLGAAQETQYF
TRBD2	TRBV9	-	TRBJ2-3	TGTGCCAGCAGCTCGACTAGCGGCTGGGTAGATACGCAGTATTTT	CASSSTSGWVDTQYF